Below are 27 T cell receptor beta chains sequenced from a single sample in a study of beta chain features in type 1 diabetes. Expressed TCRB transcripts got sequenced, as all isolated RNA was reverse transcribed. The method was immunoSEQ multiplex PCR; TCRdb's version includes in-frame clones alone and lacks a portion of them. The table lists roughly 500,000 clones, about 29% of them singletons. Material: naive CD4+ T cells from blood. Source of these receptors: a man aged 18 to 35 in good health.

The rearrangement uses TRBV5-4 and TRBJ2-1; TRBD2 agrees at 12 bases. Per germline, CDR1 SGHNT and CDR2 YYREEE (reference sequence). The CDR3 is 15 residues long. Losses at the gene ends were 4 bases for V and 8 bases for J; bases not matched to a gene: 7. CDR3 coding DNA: TGTGCCAGCAGCGTGACTAGCGGGAGAATGGATGAGCAGTTCTTC. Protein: CASSVTSGRMDEQFF.

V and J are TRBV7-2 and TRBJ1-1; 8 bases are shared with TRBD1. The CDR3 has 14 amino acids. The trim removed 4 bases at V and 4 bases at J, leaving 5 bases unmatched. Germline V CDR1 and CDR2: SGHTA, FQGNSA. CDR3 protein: CASSSTGVLTEAFF. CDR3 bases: TGTGCCAGCAGCTCGACAGGGGTTCTCACTGAAGCTTTCTTT. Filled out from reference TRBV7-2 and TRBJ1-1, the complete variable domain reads GAGVSQSPSNKVTEKGKDVELRCDPISGHTALYWYRQSLGQGLEFLIYFQGNSAPDKSGLPSDRFSAERTGGSVSTLTIQRTQQEDSAVYLCASSSTGVLTEAFFGQGTRLTVV.

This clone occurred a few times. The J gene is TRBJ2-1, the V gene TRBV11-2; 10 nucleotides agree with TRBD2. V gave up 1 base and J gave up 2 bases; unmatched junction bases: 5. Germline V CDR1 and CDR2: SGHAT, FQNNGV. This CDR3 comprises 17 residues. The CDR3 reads CASSLGDTSGAYNEQFF. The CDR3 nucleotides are TGTGCCAGCAGCTTAGGGGATACTAGCGGGGCCTACAATGAGCAGTTCTTC.

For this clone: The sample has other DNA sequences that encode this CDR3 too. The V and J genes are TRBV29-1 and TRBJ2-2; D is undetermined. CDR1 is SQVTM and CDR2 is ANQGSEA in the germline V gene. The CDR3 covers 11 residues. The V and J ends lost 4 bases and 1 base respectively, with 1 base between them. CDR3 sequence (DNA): TGCAGCGTTGGGAACACCGGGGAGCTGTTTTTT. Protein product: CSVGNTGELFF.

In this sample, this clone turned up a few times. CDR3 in DNA: TGCGCCAGCCGCCGGTTATCTCGGGGTTTAGACGAGCAGTACTTC. It specifies CASRRLSRGLDEQYF. This chain joins TRBV4-1 and TRBJ2-7, with a tentative D call TRBD2 (5 bases). The CDR3 contains 15 residues. Per germline, CDR1 MGHRA and CDR2 YSYEKL. V lost 8 bases, J lost 5 bases, and 22 bases lay in between.

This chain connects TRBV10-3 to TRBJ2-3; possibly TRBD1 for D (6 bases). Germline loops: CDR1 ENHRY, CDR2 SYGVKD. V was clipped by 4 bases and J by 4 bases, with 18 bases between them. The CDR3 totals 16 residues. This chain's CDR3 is CAISGYREGAADTQYF. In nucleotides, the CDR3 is TGTGCCATCAGTGGCTACAGGGAAGGGGCCGCAGATACGCAGTATTTT.

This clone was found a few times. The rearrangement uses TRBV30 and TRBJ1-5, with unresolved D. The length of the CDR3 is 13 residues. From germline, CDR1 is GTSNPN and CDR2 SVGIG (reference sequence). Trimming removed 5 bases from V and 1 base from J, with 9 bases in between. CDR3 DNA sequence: TGTGCCTGGGCCGAGTTCAGCAATCAGCCCCAGCATTTT. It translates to CAWAEFSNQPQHF.

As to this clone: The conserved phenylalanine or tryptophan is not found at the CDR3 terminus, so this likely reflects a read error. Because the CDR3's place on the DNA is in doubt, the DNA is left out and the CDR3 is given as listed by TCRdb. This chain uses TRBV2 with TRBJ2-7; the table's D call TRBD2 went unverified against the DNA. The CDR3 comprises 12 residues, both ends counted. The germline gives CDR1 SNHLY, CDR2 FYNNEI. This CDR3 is CASSEAGRRLII.

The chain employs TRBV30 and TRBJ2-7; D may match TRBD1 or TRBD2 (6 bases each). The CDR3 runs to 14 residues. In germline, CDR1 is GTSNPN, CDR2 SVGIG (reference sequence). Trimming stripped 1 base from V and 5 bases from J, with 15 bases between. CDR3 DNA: TGTGCCTGGAGTGAGGTCCCGGGGGCTAACGAGCAGTACTTC. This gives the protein CAWSEVPGANEQYF. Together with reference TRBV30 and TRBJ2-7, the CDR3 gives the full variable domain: SQTIHQWPATLVQPVGSPLSLECTVEGTSNPNLYWYRQAAGRGLQLLFYSVGIGQISSEVPQNLSASRPQDRQFILSSKKLLLSDSGFYLCAWSEVPGANEQYFGPGTRLTVT.

The CDR3 loop reads CASSSERPTAQYF. CDR3 nucleotides: TGCGCCAGCAGCTCCGAGAGGCCTACGGCGCAGTACTTC. The chain is built from TRBV4-3 and TRBJ2-7, with unresolved D. Germline CDR1 is LGHNA and CDR2 is YSLEER. This CDR3 has 13 residues. V lost 5 bases and J lost 9, with 17 bases in between.

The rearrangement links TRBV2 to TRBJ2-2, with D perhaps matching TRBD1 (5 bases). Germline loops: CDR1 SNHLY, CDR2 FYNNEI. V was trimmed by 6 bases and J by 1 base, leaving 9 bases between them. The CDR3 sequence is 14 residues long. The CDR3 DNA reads TGTGCCAGCAGATCCAGGGTGAACACCGGGGAGCTGTTTTTT. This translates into CASRSRVNTGELFF.

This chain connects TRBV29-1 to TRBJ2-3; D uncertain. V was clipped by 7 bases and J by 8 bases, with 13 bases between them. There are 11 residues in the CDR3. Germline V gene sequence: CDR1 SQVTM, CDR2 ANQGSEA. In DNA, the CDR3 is TGCAGCGCGGGCGCCGGTGGTACGCAGTATTTT. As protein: CSAGAGGTQYF.

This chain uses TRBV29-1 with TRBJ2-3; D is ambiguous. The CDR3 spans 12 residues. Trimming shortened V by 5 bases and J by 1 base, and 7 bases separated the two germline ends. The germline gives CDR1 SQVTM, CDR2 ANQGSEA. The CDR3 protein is CSVRPGTDTQYF. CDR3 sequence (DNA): TGCAGCGTTCGGCCGGGCACAGATACGCAGTATTTT.

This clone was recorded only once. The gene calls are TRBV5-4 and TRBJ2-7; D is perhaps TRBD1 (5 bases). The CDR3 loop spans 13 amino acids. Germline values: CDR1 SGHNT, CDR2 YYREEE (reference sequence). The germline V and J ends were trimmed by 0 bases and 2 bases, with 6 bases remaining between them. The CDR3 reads CASSLAGPYEQYF. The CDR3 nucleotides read TGTGCCAGCAGCTTGGCAGGGCCCTACGAGCAGTACTTC.

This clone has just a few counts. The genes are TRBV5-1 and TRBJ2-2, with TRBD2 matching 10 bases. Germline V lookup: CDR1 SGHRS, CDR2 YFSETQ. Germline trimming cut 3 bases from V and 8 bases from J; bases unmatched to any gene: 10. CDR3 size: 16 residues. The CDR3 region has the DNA TGCGCCAGCAGCTCGATTCCTAGCGGGAGCGGAGGGGAGCTGTTTTTT. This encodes CASSSIPSGSGGELFF. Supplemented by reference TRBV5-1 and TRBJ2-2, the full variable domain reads KAGVTQTPRYLIKTRGQQVTLSCSPISGHRSVSWYQQTPGQGLQFLFEYFSETQRNKGNFPGRFSGRQFSNSRSEMNVSTLELGDSALYLCASSSIPSGSGGELFFGEGSRLTVL.

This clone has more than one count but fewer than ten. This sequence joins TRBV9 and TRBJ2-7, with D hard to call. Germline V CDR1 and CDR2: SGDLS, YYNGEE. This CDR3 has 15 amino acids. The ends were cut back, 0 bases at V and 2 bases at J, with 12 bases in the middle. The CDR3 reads CASSVAGSRAYEQYF. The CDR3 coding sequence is TGTGCCAGCAGCGTAGCTGGGTCTCGAGCCTACGAGCAGTACTTC.

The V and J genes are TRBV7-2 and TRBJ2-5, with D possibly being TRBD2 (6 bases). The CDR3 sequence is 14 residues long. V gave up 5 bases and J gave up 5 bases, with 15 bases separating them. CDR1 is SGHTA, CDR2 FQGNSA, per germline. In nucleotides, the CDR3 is TGTGCCAGCAGCCCGCGGGGCCGCGGGGAGACCCAGTACTTC. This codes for CASSPRGRGETQYF. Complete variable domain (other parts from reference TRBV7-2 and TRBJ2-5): GAGVSQSPSNKVTEKGKDVELRCDPISGHTALYWYRQSLGQGLEFLIYFQGNSAPDKSGLPSDRFSAERTGGSVSTLTIQRTQQEDSAVYLCASSPRGRGETQYFGPGTRLLVL.

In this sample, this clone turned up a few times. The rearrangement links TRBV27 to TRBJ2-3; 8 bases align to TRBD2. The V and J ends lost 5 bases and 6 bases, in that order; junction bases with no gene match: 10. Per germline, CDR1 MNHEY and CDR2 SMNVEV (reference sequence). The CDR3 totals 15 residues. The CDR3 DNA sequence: TGTGCCAGCAGTGGGGCGGGAGGTTCTTCGGATACGCAGTATTTT. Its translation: CASSGAGGSSDTQYF.

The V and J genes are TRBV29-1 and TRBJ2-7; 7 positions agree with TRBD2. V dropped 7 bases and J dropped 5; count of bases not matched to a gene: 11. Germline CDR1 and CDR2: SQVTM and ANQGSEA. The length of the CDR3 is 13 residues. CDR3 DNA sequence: TGCAGCGCCCGTTCGGCGGGAGCTCACGAGCAGTACTTC. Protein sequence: CSARSAGAHEQYF.

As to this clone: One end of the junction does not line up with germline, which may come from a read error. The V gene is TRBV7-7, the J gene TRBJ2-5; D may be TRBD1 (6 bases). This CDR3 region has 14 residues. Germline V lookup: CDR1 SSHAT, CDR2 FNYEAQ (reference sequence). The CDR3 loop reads CASSLQPGARTQYF. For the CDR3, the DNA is TGTGCTAGCAGCTTGCAACCAGGGGCACGGACCCAGTACTTC.

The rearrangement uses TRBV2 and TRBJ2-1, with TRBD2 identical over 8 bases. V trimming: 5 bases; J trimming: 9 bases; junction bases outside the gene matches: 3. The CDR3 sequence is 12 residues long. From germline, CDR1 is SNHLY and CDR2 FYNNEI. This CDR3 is CASSLSGSEQFF. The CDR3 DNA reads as TGTGCCAGCAGTCTAAGCGGGAGTGAGCAGTTCTTC.

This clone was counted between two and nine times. Here the CDR3 reads CASSLSLGSEAGELFF. CDR3 sequence (DNA): TGCGCCAGCAGCCTTTCGCTGGGGAGCGAGGCCGGGGAGCTGTTTTTT. The chain has TRBV5-1 and TRBJ2-2, with D tentatively TRBD2 (5 bases). This CDR3 region has 16 residues. The germline CDR1 and CDR2 sequences are SGHRS and YFSETQ. V was cut by 4 bases and J by 6 bases, with 19 bases left in between.

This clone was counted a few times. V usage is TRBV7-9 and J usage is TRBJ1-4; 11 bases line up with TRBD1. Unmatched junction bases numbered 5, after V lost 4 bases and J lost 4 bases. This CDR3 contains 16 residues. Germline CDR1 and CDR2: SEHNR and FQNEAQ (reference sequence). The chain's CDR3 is CASSSGQGAVNEKLFF. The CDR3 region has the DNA TGTGCCAGCAGCTCCGGACAGGGGGCAGTTAATGAAAAACTGTTTTTT.

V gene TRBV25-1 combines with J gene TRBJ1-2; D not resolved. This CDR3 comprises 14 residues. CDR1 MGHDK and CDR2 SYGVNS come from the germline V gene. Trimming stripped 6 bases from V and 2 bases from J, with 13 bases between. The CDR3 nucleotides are TGTGCCAGCAGCACCTCGGGCAGCAACTATGGCTACACCTTC. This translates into CASSTSGSNYGYTF.

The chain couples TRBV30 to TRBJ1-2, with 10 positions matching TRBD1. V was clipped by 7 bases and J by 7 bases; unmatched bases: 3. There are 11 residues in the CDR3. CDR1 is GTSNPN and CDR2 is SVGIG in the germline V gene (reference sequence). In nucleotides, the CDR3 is TGTGCCTTGGACAGGGGGATTGGCTACACCTTC. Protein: CALDRGIGYTF.

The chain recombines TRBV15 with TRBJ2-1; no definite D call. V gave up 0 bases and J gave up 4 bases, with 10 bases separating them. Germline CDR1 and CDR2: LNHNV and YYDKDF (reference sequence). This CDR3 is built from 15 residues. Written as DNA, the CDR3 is TGTGCCACCAGCAGAGATACGTCCCGTTACAATGAGCAGTTCTTC. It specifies CATSRDTSRYNEQFF. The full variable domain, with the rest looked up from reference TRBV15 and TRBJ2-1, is DAMVIQNPRYQVTQFGKPVTLSCSQTLNHNVMYWYQQKSSQAPKLLFHYYDKDFNNEADTPDNFQSRRPNTSFCFLDIRSPGLGDTAMYLCATSRDTSRYNEQFFGPGTRLTVL.

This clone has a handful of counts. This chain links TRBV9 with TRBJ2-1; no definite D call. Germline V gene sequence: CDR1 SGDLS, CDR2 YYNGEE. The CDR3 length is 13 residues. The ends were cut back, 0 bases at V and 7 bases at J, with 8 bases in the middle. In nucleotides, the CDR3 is TGTGCCAGCAGCGTAGCTAGTGGAAATGAGCAGTTCTTC. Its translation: CASSVASGNEQFF.